The following is a T cell receptor beta chain sequence with its context. Per the study methods: Reference gene primers were amplified, and this amplification served to estimate nucleated cell counts. Repertoires were generated with immunoSEQ multiplex PCR, while TCRdb's copy carries only in-frame clones and drops some. V, J and clone size are taken as reported in that table, and D and trimming were inferred from the DNA itself. The profile shows some 120,000 clones, roughly 81% of them singletons. This record belongs to a study of blood T cell repertoires in COVID-19. Overall study: Samples of COVID-19 (acute and convalescent) were obtained from the United States, Italy and Spain. Sources were T cells, B-cell-depleted T cells, or PBMCs; the material itself was cDNA or gDNA.

CDR3 length equals 19 residues. Trimming took 5 bases from V and 5 from J; bases not matched to a gene: 19. CDR1 and CDR2 from the germline V gene are MNHEY and SMNVEV (reference sequence). V is TRBV27 and J is TRBJ2-7, with 12 bases lining up with TRBD2. The source of this sequence is a man in his forties with acute or convalescent COVID-19. The sample was peripheral blood. CDR3 nucleotides: TGTGCCAGCAGTCCCCCCCCAGGGCTAGCGGGAGGGCCTTCTCACGAGCAGTACTTC. It encodes CASSPPPGLAGGPSHEQYF.